This T cell receptor beta chain is from a study of beta chain features in type 1 diabetes. The overall study: Examination of sorted cells across all samples involved about 99 million cells.

Expressed TCRB transcripts were sequenced because the entire RNA isolate underwent reverse transcription. Method: immunoSEQ multiplex PCR; TCRdb's copy keeps in-frame clones and lacks some. The repertoire has about 360,000 clones, 10% to 15% of them found once; the top ten carry approximately 0.015%. Sorted CD4+ subsets: naive, central memory, regulatory, stem cell-like memory (CD45RO/CCR7/CD25/CD127/CD95/CD27 panel). Study-wide points: Moderate but significant shortening of TCRB CDR3s was recorded in all four CD4+ subsets from Type 1 diabetes patients. PCR could preferentially amplify shorter templates, alike in patients and controls.

The V gene's germline CDR1 is SGHRS and CDR2 YFSETQ. This CDR3 spans 15 amino acids. Germline trimming cut 4 bases from V and 1 base from J; bases unmatched to any gene: 2. A word on this clone: Its target is not known.

Sequencing input: naive CD4+ T cells from blood. This clonotype originated in a man younger than 30 in good health. The chain joins TRBV5-1 to TRBJ2-6, with TRBD1 identical over 7 bases. The CDR3 sequence: CASSGTESGANVLTF. In DNA form, the CDR3 reads TGCGCCAGCAGCGGGACAGAATCTGGGGCCAACGTCCTGACTTTC.